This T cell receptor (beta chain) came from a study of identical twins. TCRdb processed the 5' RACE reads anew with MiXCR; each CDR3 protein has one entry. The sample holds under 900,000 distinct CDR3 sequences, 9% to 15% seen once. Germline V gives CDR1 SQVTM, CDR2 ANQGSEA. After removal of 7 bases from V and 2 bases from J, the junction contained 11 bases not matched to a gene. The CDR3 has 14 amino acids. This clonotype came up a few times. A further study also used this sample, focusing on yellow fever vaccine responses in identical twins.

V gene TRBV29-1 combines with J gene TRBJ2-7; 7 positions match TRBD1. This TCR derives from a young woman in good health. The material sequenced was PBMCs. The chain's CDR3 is CSALPRDSPYEQYF. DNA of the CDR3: TGCAGCGCCCTCCCCCGGGACAGCCCCTACGAGCAGTACTTC.